This T cell receptor (beta chain) was observed in a study of cytomegalovirus exposure and HLA in healthy donors (dated by TCRdb to 2015 to 2018). Concerning the study at large: According to an earlier analysis of around 600 of the donors, some 180 million T cells yielded some 110 million unique TCR beta sequences and more than 250 Gb of sequence data. Roughly 300 gigabases of sequencing data and approximately 93 million unique TCR sequences were included in an early release covering 550 to 800 HLA-typed donors. The study aimed to test whether signatures of past pathogen exposure could be identified by cataloging public T cell receptors. Alongside the repertoire data, information on donor age, sex, ethnicity and CMV serostatus was compiled. Among the roughly 410 genotyped donors, around 81% belonged to the genetic ancestry cluster associated with self-reported Caucasian donors. Typing coverage varied by locus: about 620-640 donors for A, B, C, DRB1 and DQB1; more than 500 for DQA1; nearly 610 for DPA1; roughly 470 for DPB1. A later genetic analysis took genome-wide SNP genotypes for about 65% of the roughly 670 donors and used that subset as a discovery cohort. Every repertoire in the discovery cohort had been generated on one and the same sequencing platform. Roughly 5 DR-DQ haplotypes were handled as single units for association and clustering, since linkage in the cohort was strong. Besides the first cohort of roughly 700 subjects, a separate validation cohort made up of roughly 130 different subjects was used. The study profiled the T cell repertoires of more than 500 subjects by immunosequencing and related them to cytomegalovirus serostatus. Rather than using new phenotypic data, the later analysis identified candidate immune exposures from TCR beta sequences and from how often those sequences occurred across donors. To decide whether each TCR beta V gene segment behaved as functional or pseudogenic, an earlier analysis of approximately 600 of the donors relied on high-throughput TCR beta sequencing. In a later analysis, previously published TCR beta repertoires from 666 donors were re-analyzed and high-resolution HLA genotyping was added so that TCR occurrence patterns could be studied. To predict cytomegalovirus infection status, the study brought together high-throughput TCR immunosequencing, statistical association of individual TCRs with disease status, and machine learning. HLA typing included class I and class II loci at four-digit resolution. Across around 400 genotyped donors of the cohort, an average of about 240,000 unique TCR beta nucleotide sequences per donor were sequenced, and 15% to 20% of those sequences were non-productive. Beyond this particular receptor, the publication reports: In a later genetic analysis, a missense DCLRE1C variant was associated with V-gene and J-gene trimming of TCR beta chains, and the association was replicated in an independent cohort. Linkage disequilibrium might explain the correlated functional status among segregating V segments, but an unknown experimental factor could not be ruled out. The only immune exposure information available for the cohort was CMV serostatus. Cytomegalovirus status was reported to be diagnosed by the classifier with high specificity and sensitivity in both the original and validation cohorts. Roughly uniform sequencing depth across donors was assumed in presence/absence analyses, although this assumption may not hold. A further reported finding was that TCR beta sequences accurately predicted the HLA-A and HLA-B alleles for most subjects in the first cohort. Because HLA typing was missing for some donors at each locus, association tests included only the typed subset. According to a later analysis, parvovirus B19, influenza, CMV and Epstein-Barr virus appeared linked to several top co-occurrence clusters. The study listed 164 TCR beta chains as associated with cytomegalovirus. Across donors, most TCR sequences were observed very rarely, whereas some public TCRs were present in many individuals. In vitro tests confirmed that a few of the cytomegalovirus-associated TCR beta chains recognize cytomegalovirus antigens. The authors suggested that the approach could potentially be extended to other disease states and immunological phenotypes. The 87-base-pair reads could not distinguish some IMGT-functional V segments, including TRBV6-2 and TRBV6-3, so those segments were excluded. This cohort had only TCR beta chains sequenced, and the lack of alpha or paired-chain data limited which features could be detected. Compared with equally common non-associated chains, HLA-associated TCR beta chains in a later analysis were more clonally expanded and had lower generation probabilities. A cluster of highly shared sequence variants was judged likely to be a technical artifact of the sequencing pipeline. In a later analysis, TCR association rates were found to vary across HLA loci, with the most associated TCRs seen for DRB1 alleles and the fewest for HLA-C alleles. Strong co-occurrence of HLA alleles, especially DR and DQ, made assigning TCR associations to individual alleles difficult. According to a later analysis, most CMV-associated TCR beta chains appeared to be HLA-restricted, and the HLA associations seemed to be driven largely by CMV exposure. In an earlier analysis of about 600 of the donors, most TCR beta V segments appeared in productive rearrangements about 87% or about 30% of the time, broadly matching IMGT annotations. The earlier analysis of approximately 590 of the donors excluded over 15 rarely observed V segments, including chromosome 9 orphons, because counts were too low. In a later genetic analysis, fewer N-insertions in productive TCRs were reported among donors in an Asian-associated ancestry cluster than the roughly 640-donor mean. A later analysis associated 17,000 or so TCR beta sequences with specific HLA alleles at a false discovery rate of 0.05.

The cohort consisted of more than 650 healthy bone marrow donors. All cohort members were sampled while nominally healthy, although unrecorded immune exposures were likely present. The donor tested CMV seronegative, placing the donor among the 300 to 400 seronegative members of the cohort. A peripheral blood sample was collected from each donor, and TCR beta sequencing was performed on peripheral blood mononuclear cells. Genomic DNA extraction from the blood cell samples was performed with the Qiagen DNeasy Blood Extraction Kit. Library preparation was by the immunoSEQ multiplex PCR assay. For the multiplex PCR, a mixture combining 60 forward primers for TCR Vbeta segments and 13 reverse primers for TCR Jbeta segments was used. The CDR3 region of rearranged TCR beta genes was amplified from genomic DNA with a multiplex PCR assay. The amplified TCR beta libraries were sequenced on the Illumina HiSeq System as 87-base-pair reads. Per the authors' processing: Across the 670 or so repertoires, a later analysis counted 60 million to 90 million unique TCR beta chains, 9 million to 14 million of which were shared by at least two donors. Raw reads were error-corrected and collapsed into unique sequences by a nearest-neighbor algorithm in which closely related sequences were merged to remove PCR and sequencing errors. V, D and J gene segments were assigned by aligning CDR3 sequences to IMGT reference sequences. For a sequence to be retained, at least a six-nucleotide match to both a V gene segment and a J gene segment was required. Rearrangements were called productive when the CDR3 lacked stop codons and stayed in frame with V and J; all others were non-productive. CDR3 was defined according to IMGT convention as the region running from the second conserved V-encoded cysteine to the conserved J-encoded phenylalanine. The earlier analysis of 450 to 750 of the donors excluded any sequence lacking an unambiguous match to a single V gene segment. An earlier analysis of about 590 of the donors classified V segments as functional when productive rearrangements were above 56.7% and as segregating when the standard deviation between donors was above 5%. A statistical classification framework was developed to diagnose cytomegalovirus status using the catalog of TCR beta chain sequences. V and J gene assignment, in a later analysis, came from comparing TCR nucleotide sequences with IMGT/GENE-DB human TR gene sequences. In a later analysis, CDR3 sequences and most-parsimonious VDJ recombination scenarios were assigned using the TCRdist pipeline. A later analysis defined each TCR beta chain by its CDR3 amino acid sequence plus V-gene family, and excluded reads lacking a unique V-gene family. A later analysis removed 600 or so highly shared, low-generation-probability nucleotide sequences to deal with suspected cross-contamination and a sequencing artifact. In a later analysis, a clonal expansion index for each public chain was calculated from normalized within-repertoire ranks of inferred template counts. In a later analysis, generation probabilities were computed with a VDJ recombination model fitted to out-of-frame rearrangements, and the resulting probabilities were checked against IGoR. In a later analysis, TCR-TCR, TCR-HLA and TCR-CMV co-occurrence was scored with hypergeometric tests, and a repertoire-size bias correction was applied to TCR pairs. A later analysis estimated false discovery rates by permuting HLA or CMV assignments 20 times. In a later analysis, co-occurring TCRs were grouped using DBSCAN, with TCRdist sequence similarity added in when clustering inside HLA-allele-positive subsets. Co-occurrence clustering excluded repertoires with fewer than 30,000 or more than 120,000 public chains, plus five with anomalous nucleotide sharing. TCRdb retrieved this table from immuneACCESS and kept in-frame rearrangements only. Not all clones are present; in checked studies, unresolved V genes account for under half, and no reason is known for the remainder. The V and J calls and clone size come from that table; D and trimming were worked out from the DNA. The sample profile shows more than 200,000 clones; around 80% of them were found once. The ten most abundant clones make up under 0.25% of the sample.

About this clone: The clone's antigen remains unknown. No quality values exist for individual bases; no much larger clone is one base distant.

Its CDR3 holds 16 amino acids, cysteine through phenylalanine. The sequence is cut down to CDR3 DNA, 48 bases in frame from base 1. After removal of 2 bases from V and 5 bases from J, the junction retains 7 bases not matched to a gene. For CDR1 and CDR2, the germline V gene lists MGHRA and YSYEKL. The receptor's source is a girl aged 2-10 years in good health and CMV-seronegative. The V gene is TRBV4-1 and the J gene is TRBJ2-1, and 9 junctional nucleotides match TRBD1. Sequencing was done on a sample of PBMCs. Here the CDR3 is given as CASSQPMGDRDNEQFF. The DNA sequence reads TGCGCCAGCAGCCAACCGATGGGGGACAGGGACAATGAGCAGTTCTTC.